These 2 T cell receptor beta chains were all obtained from the same sample, sequenced in a study of blood T cell repertoires in COVID-19. Profiling relied on immunoSEQ multiplex PCR, and the TCRdb table lists in-frame clones only, not all of them. Of approximately 260,000 clones in the sample, 75% to 90% were seen once. The sample comprised peripheral blood. Every receptor here comes from a man aged 50-60 years with acute or convalescent COVID-19.

The chain is built from TRBV7-2 and TRBJ1-5; possibly TRBD1 for D (6 bases). CDR3 size: 13 residues. V lost 5 bases to trimming and J lost 4 bases, with 9 bases between them. Germline lookup yields CDR1 SGHTA and CDR2 FQGNSA. The CDR3 region has the DNA TGTGCCAGCAGCATAACAGGGAATCAGCCCCAGCATTTT. It codes for CASSITGNQPQHF. Complete variable domain (other parts from reference TRBV7-2 and TRBJ1-5): GAGVSQSPSNKVTEKGKDVELRCDPISGHTALYWYRQSLGQGLEFLIYFQGNSAPDKSGLPSDRFSAERTGGSVSTLTIQRTQQEDSAVYLCASSITGNQPQHFGDGTRLSIL.

This clone appeared a single time. The chain combines TRBV3-1 (or the pseudogene TRBV3-2) with TRBJ2-5; D call uncertain. CDR3 length equals 12 residues. Germline CDR1 is LGHDT and CDR2 is YNNKEL (reference sequence). With 4 bases removed from V and 5 bases from J, the gap between germline ends came to 8 bases. The CDR3 loop reads CASSPFGETQYF. The CDR3 DNA follows: TGTGCCAGCAGCCCGTTCGGGGAGACCCAGTACTTC.